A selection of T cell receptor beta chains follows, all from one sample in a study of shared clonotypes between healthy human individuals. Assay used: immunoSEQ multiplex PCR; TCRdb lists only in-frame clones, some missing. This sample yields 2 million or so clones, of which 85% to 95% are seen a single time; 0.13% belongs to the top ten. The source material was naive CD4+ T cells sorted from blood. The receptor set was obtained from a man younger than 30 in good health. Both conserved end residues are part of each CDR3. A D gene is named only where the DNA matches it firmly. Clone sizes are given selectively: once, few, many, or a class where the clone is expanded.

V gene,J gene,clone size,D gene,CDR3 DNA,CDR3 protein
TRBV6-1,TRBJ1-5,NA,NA,TGTGCCAGCAGTGAAATGAAGGGGAGAAATCAGCCCCAGCATTTT,CASSEMKGRNQPQHF
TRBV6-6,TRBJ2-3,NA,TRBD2,TGTGCCAGCAGTTCTGGACTAGCCCGACTCACAGATACGCAGTATTTT,CASSSGLARLTDTQYF
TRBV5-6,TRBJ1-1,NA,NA,TGTGCCAGCAGCTTGGCCGGACAGTTTAGTGATTTTGCTGAAGCTTTCTTT,CASSLAGQFSDFAEAFF
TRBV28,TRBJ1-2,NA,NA,TGTGCCAGCAGTTTGTCTCCGGCTAAGTATGGCACCTTC,CASSLSPAKYGTF
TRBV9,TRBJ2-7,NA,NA,TGTGCCAGCAGCGTCGAATCCGACAGGTGTTTGTACGAGCAGTACTTC,CASSVESDRCLYEQYF
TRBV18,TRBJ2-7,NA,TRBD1,TGTGCCAGCTCTTCGGGACAGGGGGCCTACGAGCAGTACTTC,CASSSGQGAYEQYF
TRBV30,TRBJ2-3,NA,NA,TGTGCCTGGAGCAATAGGAGGACAGATACGCAGTATTTT,CAWSNRRTDTQYF
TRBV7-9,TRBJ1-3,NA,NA,TGTGCCAGCAGTAATAGGGGGGTCTCTGGAAACACCATATATTTT,CASSNRGVSGNTIYF
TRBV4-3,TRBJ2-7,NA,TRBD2,TGCGCCAGCAGTCGGACTAGCGGGACATCCTACGAGCAGTACTTC,CASSRTSGTSYEQYF
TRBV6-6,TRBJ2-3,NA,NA,TGTGCCAGCAGTTACGAGGGGATGGGGGATACGCAGTATTTT,CASSYEGMGDTQYF
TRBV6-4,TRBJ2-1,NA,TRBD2,TGTGCCAGCAGCCCACGATCCCTAGCGGGTGAGGGCCGTGGAAAGTTCTTC,CASSPRSLAGEGRGKFF
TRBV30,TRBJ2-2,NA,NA,TGTGCCTGTTTAACAGGGAGGTACCAAAGGGGCGGGGAGCTGTTTTTT,CACLTGRYQRGGELFF
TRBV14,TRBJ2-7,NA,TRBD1,TGTGCCAGCAGCCCGGACAGGGGGCGTTACGAGCAGTACTTC,CASSPDRGRYEQYF
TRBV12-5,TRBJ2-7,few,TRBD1,TGTGCTAGTGGTTTGGCACAGGGGGCCTCCCACGAGCAGTACTTC,CASGLAQGASHEQYF
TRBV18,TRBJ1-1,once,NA,TGTGCCAGCTCATTGAACACTGAAGCTTTCTTT,CASSLNTEAFF
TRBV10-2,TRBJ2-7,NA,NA,TGCGCCAGCAGTCATGGACGGGGATCCCCCTACGAGCAGTACTTC,CASSHGRGSPYEQYF
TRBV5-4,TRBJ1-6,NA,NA,TGTGCCAGCAGCTTGGGATTGGGGGGGTCCTATAATTCACCCCTCCACTTT,CASSLGLGGSYNSPLHF
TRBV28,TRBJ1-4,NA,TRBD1,TGTGCCAGCAGTTCAGGACAGGGGGCTGAAAAACTGTTTTTT,CASSSGQGAEKLFF
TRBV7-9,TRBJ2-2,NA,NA,TGTGCCAGCAGCTTAGAATCCCCTCCCGGGGAGCTGTTTTTT,CASSLESPPGELFF
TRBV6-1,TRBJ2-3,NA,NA,TGTGCCAGCACCCAGCACGGCACAGATACGCAGTATTTT,CASTQHGTDTQYF
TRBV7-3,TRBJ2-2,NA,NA,TGTGCCAGCAGCTTAAACGCCGGCGGGGAGCTGTTTTTT,CASSLNAGGELFF
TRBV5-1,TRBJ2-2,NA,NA,TGCGCCAGCAGCTTAAAGAACACCGGGGAGCTGTTTTTT,CASSLKNTGELFF
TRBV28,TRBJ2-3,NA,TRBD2,TGTGCCAGCATAAACGGGGGGGCCCGCACAGATACGCAGTATTTT,CASINGGARTDTQYF
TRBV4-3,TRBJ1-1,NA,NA,TGCGCCAGCAGCCAACAACTTTTTGGCACTGAAGCTTTCTTT,CASSQQLFGTEAFF
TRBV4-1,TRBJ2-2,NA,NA,TGCGCCAGCAGACTACGAGGGGACCGAACCGGGGAGCTGTTTTTT,CASRLRGDRTGELFF
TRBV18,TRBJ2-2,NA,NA,TGTGCCAGCTCACCACCGCAGGGCCCGAACACCGGGGAGCTGTTTTTT,CASSPPQGPNTGELFF
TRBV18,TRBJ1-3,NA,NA,TGTGCCAGCTCACCCTTGGATGGAAACACCATATATTTT,CASSPLDGNTIYF
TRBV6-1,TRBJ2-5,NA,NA,TGTGCCAGCAGTCGACCGGGAGTTTGGGAGACCCAGTACTTC,CASSRPGVWETQYF
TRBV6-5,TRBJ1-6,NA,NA,TGTGCCAGCAAACAGGGATTCAATTCACCCCTCCACTTT,CASKQGFNSPLHF
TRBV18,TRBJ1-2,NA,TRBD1,TGTGCCAGCTCACCATCCCTCCCGACAGGGGGTAACTATGGCTACACCTTC,CASSPSLPTGGNYGYTF
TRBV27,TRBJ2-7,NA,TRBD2,TGTGCCAGCAGTCTAGCGGGAGGGCCTAGTTACGAGCAGTACTTC,CASSLAGGPSYEQYF
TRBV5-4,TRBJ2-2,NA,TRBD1,TGTGCCAGCAGTCACCCGGGACAGGGAGCCGGGGAGCTGTTTTTT,CASSHPGQGAGELFF
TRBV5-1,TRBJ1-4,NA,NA,TGCGCCAGCAGCCCCGGTGGGCTTAATGAAAAACTGTTTTTT,CASSPGGLNEKLFF
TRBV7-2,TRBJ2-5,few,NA,TGTGCCAGCAGCTTAACAGAGACCCAGTACTTC,CASSLTETQYF
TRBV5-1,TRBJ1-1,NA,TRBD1,TGCGCCAGCAGCTTGGACCCGGGACAGGCGGCTGAAGCTTTCTTT,CASSLDPGQAAEAFF
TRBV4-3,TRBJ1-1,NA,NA,TGCGCCAGCAGCCGCGAACCGACCGAGGAAGCTTTCTTT,CASSREPTEEAFF
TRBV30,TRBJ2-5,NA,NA,TGTGCCTGGTCTCCCGGAGAGACCCAGTACTTC,CAWSPGETQYF
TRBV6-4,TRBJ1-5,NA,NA,TGTGCCAGCAGTGACGGGGCGCAAGGGCCCCAGCATTTT,CASSDGAQGPQHF
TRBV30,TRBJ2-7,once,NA,TGTGCCTGGAGTGTTACTGACGAGCAGTACTTC,CAWSVTDEQYF
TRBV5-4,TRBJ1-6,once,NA,TGTGCCAGCAGTCTGGACGGTTCACCCCTCCACTTT,CASSLDGSPLHF
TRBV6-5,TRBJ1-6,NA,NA,TGTGCCAGCACCCGGGCCCGTAATTCACCCCTCCACTTT,CASTRARNSPLHF
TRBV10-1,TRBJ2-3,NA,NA,TGCGCCAGCAGTGAGCGCGCAGCGGGCGGCACAGATACGCAGTATTTT,CASSERAAGGTDTQYF
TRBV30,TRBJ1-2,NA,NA,TGTGCCTGGACCACAGGGAACTATGGCTACACCTTC,CAWTTGNYGYTF
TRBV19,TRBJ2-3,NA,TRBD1,TGTGCCAGTAGTCCCATGACAGGGGGCACAGATACGCAGTATTTT,CASSPMTGGTDTQYF
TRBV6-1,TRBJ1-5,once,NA,TGTGCCAGCAGTGTGGGGAACAGCAATCAGCCCCAGCATTTT,CASSVGNSNQPQHF
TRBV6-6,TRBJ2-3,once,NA,TGTGCCAGCAGTTTACCAGATACGCAGTATTTT,CASSLPDTQYF
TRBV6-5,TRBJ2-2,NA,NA,TGTGCCAGCTGGCAGACGAACACCGGGGAGCTGTTTTTT,CASWQTNTGELFF